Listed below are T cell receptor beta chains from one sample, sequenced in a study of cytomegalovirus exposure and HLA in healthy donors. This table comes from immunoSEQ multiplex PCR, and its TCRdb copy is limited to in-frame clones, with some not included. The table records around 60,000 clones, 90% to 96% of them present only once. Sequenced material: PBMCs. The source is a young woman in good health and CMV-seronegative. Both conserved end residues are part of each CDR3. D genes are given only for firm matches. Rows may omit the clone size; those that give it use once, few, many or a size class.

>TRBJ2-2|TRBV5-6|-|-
TGTGCCAGCCTAACATGGGGGGAATTCACCGGGGAGCTGTTTTTT
CASLTWGEFTGELFF
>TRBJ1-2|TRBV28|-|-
TGTGCCAGCAGTTGGGGCAACAGGCCCTATGGCTACACCTTC
CASSWGNRPYGYTF
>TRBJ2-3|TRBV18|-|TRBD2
TGTGCCAGCTCACCGACTAGCGGGGGGCCAGGCACAGATACGCAGTATTTT
CASSPTSGGPGTDTQYF
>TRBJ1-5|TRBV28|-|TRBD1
TGTGCCAGCACCACGACAGGGGGCAGCAATCAGCCCCAGCATTTT
CASTTTGGSNQPQHF
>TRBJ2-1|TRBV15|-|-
TGTGCCACCCACCAGACAGGCGCGCGGGACAATGAGCAGTTCTTC
CATHQTGARDNEQFF
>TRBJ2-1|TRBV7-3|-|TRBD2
TGTGCCAGCACCCCCGCCCCGGGACTAGCCTACAATGAGCAGTTCTTC
CASTPAPGLAYNEQFF
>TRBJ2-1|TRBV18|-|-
TGTGCCAGCTCAAAGTCGGGAGAGTCCTACAATGAGCAGTTCTTC
CASSKSGESYNEQFF
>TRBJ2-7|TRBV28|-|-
TGTGCCAGCAGTTTTCGGCCCTTTCCCTCACAGGAGTCCTACGAGCAGTACTTC
CASSFRPFPSQESYEQYF
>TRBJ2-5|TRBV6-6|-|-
TGTGCCAGCAGTTCCCGGGCCCAGGGCAACCAAGAGACCCAGTACTTC
CASSSRAQGNQETQYF
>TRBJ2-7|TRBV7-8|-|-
TGTGCCAGCAGCTTAGCGTTCAGGGGCTCCTACGAGCAGTACTTC
CASSLAFRGSYEQYF
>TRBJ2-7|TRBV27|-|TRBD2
TGTGCCAGCAGTTTACGCGGGAGGGCCGGGGGCGAGCAGTACTTC
CASSLRGRAGGEQYF
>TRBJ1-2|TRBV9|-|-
TGTGCCAGCAGCGCAAGACAGCCCTATGGCTACACCTTC
CASSARQPYGYTF
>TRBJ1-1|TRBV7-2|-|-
TGTGCCAGCAGCCCAGTGGCGGGGAACACTGAAGCTTTCTTT
CASSPVAGNTEAFF
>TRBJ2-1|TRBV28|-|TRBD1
TGTGCCAGCAGTGGGCAGGGACAGGGCGGAAATGAGCAGTTCTTC
CASSGQGQGGNEQFF
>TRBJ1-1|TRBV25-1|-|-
TGTGCCAGCAGCGCGGGGGGCAACACTGAAGCTTTCTTT
CASSAGGNTEAFF
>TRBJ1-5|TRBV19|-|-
TGTGCCAGTAGTATGCCCCCATCAGGGGTGCCCCAGCATTTT
CASSMPPSGVPQHF
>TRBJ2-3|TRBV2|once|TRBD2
TGTGCCAGCAGGGAGACTAGCGGACGCACAGATACGCAGTATTTT
CASRETSGRTDTQYF
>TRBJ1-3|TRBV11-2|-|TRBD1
TGTGCCAGCAGCTTAGGGACAGGTGGAAACACCATATATTTT
CASSLGTGGNTIYF
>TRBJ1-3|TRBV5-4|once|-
TGTGCCAGCAGCTTGGCGGGGCAGGGGACGGCGGGAAACACCATATATTTT
CASSLAGQGTAGNTIYF
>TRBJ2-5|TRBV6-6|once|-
TGTGCCAGCAGTGGGCCCCGCGGGCGCCAAGAGACCCAGTACTTC
CASSGPRGRQETQYF
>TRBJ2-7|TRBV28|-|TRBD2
TGTAGTGGGGGGGGTCCCTACGAGCAGTACTTC
CSGGGPYEQYF
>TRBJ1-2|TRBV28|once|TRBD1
TGTGCCAGCGCCTCCGGGACAGCCCATCTCACCTTC
CASASGTAHLTF
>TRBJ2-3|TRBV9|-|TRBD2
TGTGCCAGCAGCGGACGGGGGTTGGTAGCGGGGCTCCCAGATACGCAGTATTTT
CASSGRGLVAGLPDTQYF
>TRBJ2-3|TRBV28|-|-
TGTGCCAGCAGCCAACACACAGGGTCCACAGATACGCAGTATTTT
CASSQHTGSTDTQYF
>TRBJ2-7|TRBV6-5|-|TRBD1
TGTGCCAGTAGAGACAGGGGCCTAGCCTACGAGCAGTACTTC
CASRDRGLAYEQYF
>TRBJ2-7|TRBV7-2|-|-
TGTGCCAGCGGGGGCAGTTCCTCCTCCTACGAGCAGTACTTC
CASGGSSSSYEQYF
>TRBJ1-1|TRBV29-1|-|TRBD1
TGCAGCGTTTCCCTGGGACAGGGGGCGAACACTGAAGCTTTCTTT
CSVSLGQGANTEAFF
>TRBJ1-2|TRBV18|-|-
TGTGCCAGCTCACCGGCAGGGGCCTATGGCTACACCTTC
CASSPAGAYGYTF
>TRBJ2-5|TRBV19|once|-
TGTGCCAGTAGTATAGGGGGCTCGGGAGAGACCCAGTACTTC
CASSIGGSGETQYF
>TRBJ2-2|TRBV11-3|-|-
TGTGCCAGCAGCTTAGGTGGGGGGACCGGGGAGCTGTTTTTT
CASSLGGGTGELFF
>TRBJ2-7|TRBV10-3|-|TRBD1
TGTGCCATCAGTGGCCCGGGACAGGGCTCCTACGAGCAGTACTTC
CAISGPGQGSYEQYF
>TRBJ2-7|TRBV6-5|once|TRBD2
TGTGCCAGCAGTTACTCGGGGGGGACTGACTACGAGCAGTACTTC
CASSYSGGTDYEQYF
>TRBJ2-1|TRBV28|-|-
TGTGCCAGCAGTGTGGCGCGGGATGAGCAGTTCTTC
CASSVARDEQFF
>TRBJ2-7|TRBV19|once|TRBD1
TGTGCCAGTAGTGCCCGGACAGGTTACGAGCAGTACTTC
CASSARTGYEQYF
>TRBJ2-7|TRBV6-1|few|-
TGTGCCAGCAGTGAAGGGGGACACACGGAGCAGTACTTC
CASSEGGHTEQYF